This TCR beta chain came from a study of CD8 T cells in ankylosing spondylitis. Points from the study as a whole: Disease-linked clones were found to be CD8+ and relatively rare in peripheral blood. Prior literature has documented some motif variants in synovial fluid and blood from reactive arthritis.

A quantitative 5'-RACE method, one with molecular barcodes, was used to make TCR beta libraries. TCRdb re-called the 5' RACE reads with MiXCR, one entry per CDR3 protein. The data contain 250,000 to 350,000 distinct CDR3 sequences, around 20% of them singletons. This CDR3 comprises 16 residues. Trimming removed 0 bases at V and 7 bases at J, with 15 bases between. Germline V gives CDR1 LGHNA, CDR2 YSLEER. A few counts support this clonotype. The antigen remains unidentified. This sequence was found in a female donor with ankylosing spondylitis or in good health (not recorded which). The material sequenced was blood, either unsorted or a sorted T cell fraction (not recorded which). This chain joins TRBV4-3 and TRBJ1-4, with D perhaps matching TRBD1 (5 bases). The CDR3 loop is CASSQDRGYGGEKLFF. For the CDR3, the DNA is TGCGCCAGCAGCCAAGATAGGGGATATGGAGGTGAAAAACTGTTTTTT.